This TCR beta chain originates from a study of regulatory T cells in long-lasting Graves disease. Time point specified: newly diagnosed GD, antithyroid drugs for less than 3 months. PBMCs provided the RNA from which the TCR library was made. CDR3 regions were amplified by Arm-PCR using iRepertoire HTBI primers to build TCR beta libraries. TCRdb recomputed calls from the multiplex PCR reads with MiXCR, one row per CDR3 protein. The sample contains roughly 380,000 distinct CDR3 sequences, roughly 15% of which appear only once. This clonotype was observed a handful of times. The CDR3 covers 16 residues. The V end was cut by 2 bases, the J end by 3 bases, with 16 bases between.

The clonotype was recovered from a female donor with Graves disease. The sample was peripheral blood mononuclear cells (PBMCs), taken at new diagnosis, from a patient treated with antithyroid drugs. The gene calls are TRBV12-3 or TRBV12-4 and TRBJ2-5; D not certain. In DNA, the CDR3 is TGTGCCAGCAGTTTATGCTCCCTCTGTAGAGAAGAGACCCAGTACTTC. It specifies CASSLCSLCREETQYF.